These 2 T cell receptor beta chains share one sample of origin, sequenced in a study of T cell responses to AZD1222 COVID-19 vaccine. Sequenced by immunoSEQ multiplex PCR; TCRdb stores in-frame clones only, minus some. The table records some 140,000 clones, about 87% of them present only once. The sequencing used peripheral blood, collected on day 0 of AZD1222 vaccination. These receptors were obtained from an adult in good health.

This clone was recorded only once. One junction end disagrees with the germline gene, perhaps due to a read error. The chain joins TRBV7-8 to TRBJ2-7, with 8 positions matching TRBD1. Germline V gene sequence: CDR1 SGHVS, CDR2 FQNEAQ. CDR3 size: 11 residues. The CDR3 protein is CASSLRQGTQF. CDR3 DNA: TGTGCCAGCAGCTTACGACAGGGGACGCAATTC.

The J gene is TRBJ2-3, the V gene TRBV18; unclear D gene. From germline, CDR1 is KGHSH and CDR2 LQKENI. Deletions cut 6 bases from V and 4 bases from J, with 8 bases between. The CDR3 consists of 12 residues. For the CDR3, the DNA is TGTGCCAGCTCTCCTGAATCAGATACGCAGTATTTT. Its translation: CASSPESDTQYF.